This TCR beta chain was profiled in a study of blood T cell repertoires in COVID-19. Study overall: The cDNA or gDNA used as material had been derived from T cells, B-cell-depleted T cells, or PBMCs.

Authors' processing steps: Amplification of reference gene primers provided the estimated nucleated cell counts. Sequencing used immunoSEQ multiplex PCR; TCRdb keeps in-frame clones, though not all of them. The V and J calls and the clone size are those of that table, but D and trimming were determined from the DNA. The data hold about 44,000 clones, with about 88% observed a single time. This TCR was sampled from a human donor in a cohort sampled during active COVID-19. Sequenced material: peripheral blood.

CDR3 in DNA: TGTGCCAGCAGTTCACCCCGCGAAAACACAGATACGCAGTATTTT. It specifies CASSSPRENTDTQYF. The chain is built from TRBV27 and TRBJ2-3; D gene unclear. Germline CDR1 is MNHEY and CDR2 is SMNVEV (reference sequence). The V end was cut by 4 bases, the J end by 2 bases, with 13 bases between. The CDR3 is made up of 15 amino acids.